Listed below are T cell receptor beta chains from one sample, sequenced in a study of cytomegalovirus exposure and HLA in healthy donors. Sequencing was performed with immunoSEQ multiplex PCR; in TCRdb, only in-frame clones are kept and a portion is missing. The data show about 160,000 clones, roughly 85% seen once. The source material was PBMCs. Receptors originate from a young man in good health and CMV-seropositive. CDR3s include the opening cysteine and the closing phenylalanine or tryptophan. Each record gives: V gene, CDR3 length, clone size, D gene, J gene, CDR3 protein, CDR3 DNA. The D gene is left open where the match is weak. Rows may omit the clone size; those that give it use once, few, many or a size class.

TRBV27,13,-,-,TRBJ1-1,CASSPGEYTEAFF,TGTGCCAGCAGTCCAGGGGAATACACTGAAGCTTTCTTT
TRBV18,18,-,TRBD1,TRBJ1-1,CASSPAQGALSGVREAFF,TGTGCCAGCTCACCCGCACAGGGGGCTTTATCCGGGGTCCGGGAAGCTTTCTTT
TRBV27,15,-,TRBD1,TRBJ2-7,CASSLSSGGRGEQYF,TGTGCCAGCAGTTTATCGTCAGGGGGCCGGGGCGAGCAGTACTTC
TRBV13,16,-,TRBD1,TRBJ1-4,CASSPQGTVANEKLFF,TGTGCCAGCAGCCCACAGGGGACGGTGGCTAATGAAAAACTGTTTTTT
TRBV5-1,15,-,TRBD1,TRBJ2-7,CASRSGTDNLNEQYF,TGCGCCAGCAGATCCGGGACAGATAATTTAAACGAGCAGTACTTC
TRBV10-3,14,-,-,TRBJ2-7,CATYGQPPFYEQYF,TGTGCCACCTACGGACAGCCACCATTTTACGAGCAGTACTTC
TRBV28,20,-,TRBD1,TRBJ2-7,CASSSAGTGGAKGLFGEQYF,TGTGCCAGCAGTTCTGCCGGGACAGGGGGCGCAAAGGGGCTTTTTGGCGAGCAGTACTTC
TRBV5-6,13,-,TRBD1,TRBJ2-5,CASSRDRGSTQYF,TGTGCCAGCAGCAGGGACAGGGGGTCGACCCAGTACTTC
TRBV11-2,16,-,-,TRBJ2-1,CASRKGGEGLSNEQFF,TGTGCCAGCCGTAAAGGGGGGGAGGGCCTCTCGAATGAGCAGTTCTTC
TRBV29-1,14,-,-,TRBJ2-6,CSVRTGSGANVLTF,TGCAGCGTTCGAACAGGGAGTGGGGCCAACGTCCTGACTTTC
TRBV11-3,13,-,-,TRBJ2-7,CASSLRLIYEQYF,TGTGCCAGCAGCCTTAGACTCATCTACGAGCAGTACTTC
TRBV9,16,-,TRBD1,TRBJ2-1,CASSVAGQGPYNEQFF,TGTGCCAGCAGCGTAGCAGGACAGGGTCCTTACAATGAGCAGTTCTTC
TRBV5-6,16,-,-,TRBJ2-2,CASSLIVTSGSGELFF,TGTGCCAGCAGCTTGATAGTCACTAGTGGGAGCGGGGAGCTGTTTTTT
TRBV5-4,15,once,TRBD1,TRBJ2-7,CASSWDRPFSGEQYF,TGTGCCAGCAGCTGGGACAGACCCTTCTCGGGAGAGCAGTACTTC
TRBV28,13,-,-,TRBJ1-1,CASSLRGGRGAFF,TGTGCCAGCAGTTTGAGGGGGGGGCGTGGAGCTTTCTTT
TRBV7-7,14,-,-,TRBJ2-1,CASSLLSGLNEQFF,TGTGCTAGCAGCTTATTGTCAGGGCTCAATGAGCAGTTCTTC
TRBV10-3,16,-,TRBD1,TRBJ1-5,CAISDSDRGTRQPQHF,TGTGCCATCAGTGATTCTGACAGGGGGACGCGTCAGCCCCAGCATTTT
TRBV5-6,15,-,TRBD1,TRBJ1-5,CASSLQGQGSQPQHF,TGTGCCAGCAGCTTGCAGGGACAGGGGAGTCAGCCCCAGCATTTT
TRBV27,13,-,TRBD1,TRBJ2-7,CASSRDRRYEQYF,TGTGCCAGCAGCCGGGACAGGCGCTACGAGCAGTACTTC
TRBV2,16,-,-,TRBJ2-5,CASSESAAASQETQYF,TGTGCCAGCAGTGAATCCGCGGCAGCTAGTCAAGAGACCCAGTACTTC
TRBV4-3,19,-,TRBD1,TRBJ1-5,CASSQVPGQGGDSNQPQHF,TGCGCCAGCAGCCAGGTACCGGGACAGGGGGGGGATAGCAATCAGCCCCAGCATTTT
TRBV2,12,few,-,TRBJ2-7,CASSNSPYEQYF,TGTGCCAGCAGTAACAGCCCCTACGAGCAGTACTTC
TRBV7-2,16,-,TRBD2,TRBJ2-1,CASSLGLAGAVNEQFF,TGTGCCAGCAGCCTTGGACTAGCGGGAGCCGTCAATGAGCAGTTCTTC
TRBV5-6,15,-,-,TRBJ1-2,CASSPVGVGGYGYTF,TGTGCCAGCAGCCCGGTTGGGGTAGGGGGCTATGGCTACACCTTC
TRBV7-2,18,-,TRBD1,TRBJ2-1,CASSYNPGGVTPYNEQFF,TGTGCCAGCAGTTACAATCCAGGGGGAGTTACCCCCTACAATGAGCAGTTCTTC
TRBV9,15,-,-,TRBJ2-7,CASSLRTAPIDEQYF,TGTGCCAGCAGCCTCCGGACAGCTCCTATCGACGAGCAGTACTTC
TRBV13,17,-,-,TRBJ2-5,CASSLEATGAYQETQYF,TGTGCCAGCAGCTTAGAGGCGACAGGAGCGTACCAAGAGACCCAGTACTTC